This T cell receptor beta chain was documented in a study of T cell changes during pregnancy in multiple sclerosis. This clone showed up just once. Method: immunoSEQ multiplex PCR; TCRdb's copy keeps in-frame clones and lacks some. The sample carries around 61,000 clones, about 90% recorded once. V lost 3 bases and J lost 2, with 11 bases in between. Germline values: CDR1 SGHVS, CDR2 FNYEAQ. The CDR3 is 14 residues long. The sequence derives from a female donor in good health, enrolled as a control in a pregnancy study. V is TRBV7-6 and J is TRBJ2-7; TRBD2 is a possible D gene (5 bases). Sequenced material: peripheral blood, taken in the third trimester of pregnancy. CDR3 nucleotide sequence: TGTGCCAGCAGCTTGGACGGAGGCCCCTACGAGCAGTACTTC. Its translation is CASSLDGGPYEQYF.